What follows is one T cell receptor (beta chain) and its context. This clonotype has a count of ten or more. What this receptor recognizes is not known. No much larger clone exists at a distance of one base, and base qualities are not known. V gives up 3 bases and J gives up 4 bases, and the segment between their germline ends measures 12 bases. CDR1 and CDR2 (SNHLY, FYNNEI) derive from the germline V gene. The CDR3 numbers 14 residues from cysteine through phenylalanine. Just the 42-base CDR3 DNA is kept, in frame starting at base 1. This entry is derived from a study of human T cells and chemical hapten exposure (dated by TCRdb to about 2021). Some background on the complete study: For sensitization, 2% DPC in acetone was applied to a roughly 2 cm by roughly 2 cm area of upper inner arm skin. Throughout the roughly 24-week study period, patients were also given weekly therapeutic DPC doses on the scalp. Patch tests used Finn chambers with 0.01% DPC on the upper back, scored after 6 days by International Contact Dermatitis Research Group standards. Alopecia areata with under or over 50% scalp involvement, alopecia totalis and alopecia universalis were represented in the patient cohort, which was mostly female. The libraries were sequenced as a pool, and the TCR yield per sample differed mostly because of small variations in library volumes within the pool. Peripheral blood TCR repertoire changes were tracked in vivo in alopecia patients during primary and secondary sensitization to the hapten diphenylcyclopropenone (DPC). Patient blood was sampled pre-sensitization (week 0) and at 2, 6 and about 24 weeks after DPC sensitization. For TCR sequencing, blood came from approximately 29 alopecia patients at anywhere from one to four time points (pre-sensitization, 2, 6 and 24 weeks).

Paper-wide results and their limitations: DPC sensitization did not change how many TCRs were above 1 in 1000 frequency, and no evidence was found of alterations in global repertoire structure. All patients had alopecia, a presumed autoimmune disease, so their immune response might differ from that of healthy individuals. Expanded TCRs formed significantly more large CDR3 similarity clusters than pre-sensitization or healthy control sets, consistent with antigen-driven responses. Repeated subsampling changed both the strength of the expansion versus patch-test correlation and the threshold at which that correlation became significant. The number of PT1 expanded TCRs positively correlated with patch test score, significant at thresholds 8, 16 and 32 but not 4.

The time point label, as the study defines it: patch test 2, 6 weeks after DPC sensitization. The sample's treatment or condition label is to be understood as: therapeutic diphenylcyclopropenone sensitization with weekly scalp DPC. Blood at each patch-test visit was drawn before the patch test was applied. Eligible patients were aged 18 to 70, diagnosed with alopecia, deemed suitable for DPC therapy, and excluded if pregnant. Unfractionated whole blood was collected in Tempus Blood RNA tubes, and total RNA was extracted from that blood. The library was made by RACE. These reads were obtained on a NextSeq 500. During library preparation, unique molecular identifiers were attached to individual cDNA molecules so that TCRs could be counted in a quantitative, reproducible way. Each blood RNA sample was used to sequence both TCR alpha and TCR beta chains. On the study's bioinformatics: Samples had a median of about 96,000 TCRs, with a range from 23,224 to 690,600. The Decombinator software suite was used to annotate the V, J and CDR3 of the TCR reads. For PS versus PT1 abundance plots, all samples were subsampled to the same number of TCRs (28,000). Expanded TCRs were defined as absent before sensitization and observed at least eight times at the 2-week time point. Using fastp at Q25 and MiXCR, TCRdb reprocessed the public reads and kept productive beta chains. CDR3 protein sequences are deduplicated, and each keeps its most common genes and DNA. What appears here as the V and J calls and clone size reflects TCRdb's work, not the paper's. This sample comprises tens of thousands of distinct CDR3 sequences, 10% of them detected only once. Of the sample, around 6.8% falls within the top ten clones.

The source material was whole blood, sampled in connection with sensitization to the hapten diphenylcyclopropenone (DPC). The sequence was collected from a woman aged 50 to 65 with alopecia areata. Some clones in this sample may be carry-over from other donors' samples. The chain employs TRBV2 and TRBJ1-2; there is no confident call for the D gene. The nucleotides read TGTGCCAGCAGTGAGGGTATTTCGGGCTATGGCTACACCTTC. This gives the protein CASSEGISGYGYTF.